What follows is one TCR beta chain and its context. No antigen is known for it. This CDR3 spans 14 amino acids. CDR1 is LGHNA, CDR2 YSLEER, per germline. J was trimmed by 7 bases and V by 3 bases; bases with no gene match: 4. This entry belongs to a study of cytomegalovirus exposure and HLA in healthy donors. Study information: Unique TCRs from HLA-typed donors, some 85 million of them, were held in an early data release. The study's findings and limits: Most subjects had HLA-A and HLA-B alleles reportedly predicted accurately by TCR beta sequences.

Use of 60 Vbeta and 13 Jbeta primers characterized the PCR. Using immunoSEQ multiplex PCR, the repertoire was profiled, and TCRdb retains in-frame clones only, with some absent. The listing records 100,000 to 150,000 clones. The rearrangement uses TRBV4-3 and TRBJ1-3, with 9 bases matching TRBD1. Sequencing was carried out using PBMCs. The sequence came from a man younger than 35 in good health and CMV-seronegative. CDR3 coding DNA: TGCGCCAGCAGCCACAGGACAGGGGCCAACACCATATATTTT. This translates into CASSHRTGANTIYF.